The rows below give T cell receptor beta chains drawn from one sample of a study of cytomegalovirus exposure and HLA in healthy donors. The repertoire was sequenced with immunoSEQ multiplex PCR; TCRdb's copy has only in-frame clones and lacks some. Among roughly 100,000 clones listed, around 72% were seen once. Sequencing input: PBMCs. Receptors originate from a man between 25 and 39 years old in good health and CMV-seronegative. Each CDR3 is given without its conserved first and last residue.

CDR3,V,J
ARSPTKGQSLPLH,TRBV5-3,TRBJ1-6
ASSQDVSVAYSGANVLT,TRBV4-1,TRBJ2-6
ASSYSLRGEQY,TRBV6-5,TRBJ2-7
ASSALGLAYEQY,TRBV28,TRBJ2-7
ASSPTGGFTGELF,TRBV11-3,TRBJ2-2
ASSQNQQGAQQF,TRBV27,TRBJ2-1
AWFRDTQDNEQF,TRBV30,TRBJ2-1
ASSGQGRVTEAF,TRBV27,TRBJ1-1
ASSRQNSGNTIY,TRBV6-1,TRBJ1-3
ASSLRLAGGTDTQY,TRBV7-2,TRBJ2-3
ASSLYLAGVHEQY,TRBV5-8,TRBJ2-7
ASSSSRGGGGPQH,TRBV28,TRBJ1-5
ASSWRQGGAATQETQY,TRBV13,TRBJ2-5
ASSRFDRGLNYGYT,TRBV4-1,TRBJ1-2
ASTGVETDTQY,TRBV2,TRBJ2-3
ASSYTGTTEAF,TRBV10-1,TRBJ1-1
ASSPRWTSSYEQY,TRBV11-1,TRBJ2-7
ASSRTGAHGGTQY,TRBV5-8,TRBJ2-5
ASSRQGEQF,TRBV2,TRBJ2-1
ASSQTGYEQY,TRBV25-1,TRBJ2-7
ASSLAEDYGYT,TRBV7-6,TRBJ1-2